The sequence of this T cell receptor (beta chain) was determined in a study of cytomegalovirus exposure and HLA in healthy donors. Study as a whole: A preliminary data release comprised roughly 80 million unique TCRs obtained from HLA-typed donors. General observations from the study: A later analysis appeared to link common viral pathogens to several of the most significant clusters. Cytomegalovirus-associated TCR beta chains were listed, numbering around 150.

Germline V gene lookup returns CDR1 SGHTA and CDR2 FQGNSA. This CDR3 has 14 residues. The V end was cut by 2 bases, the J end by 5 bases, with 9 bases between. Remarks on this clone: Antigen specificity is unknown.

With 60 Vbeta and 13 Jbeta primers, the PCR was carried out. Sequencing was performed with immunoSEQ multiplex PCR; in TCRdb, only in-frame clones are kept and a portion is missing. Found here are 150,000 to 250,000 clones, roughly 78% of them singletons; the top ten hold about 4.4%. The TCR sequence derives from a woman aged 25 to 45 in good health and CMV-seropositive. Specimen: PBMCs. The J gene is TRBJ2-2, the V gene TRBV7-2; D perhaps matches TRBD1 (6 bases). DNA of the CDR3: TGTGCCAGCAGCTTACTCAGGGGTACCGGGGAGCTGTTTTTT. Translating gives CASSLLRGTGELFF.